Presented here are 10 T cell receptor beta chains from one specimen sequenced in a study of STAT5B mutations in CD4+ large granular lymphocyte leukemia. Assay: immunoSEQ multiplex PCR; the TCRdb copy retains only in-frame clones and omits some. The table lists 20,000 to 25,000 clones, approximately 80% of them singletons. The material sequenced was CD4+ T cells from blood buffy coats. The receptors stem from a human donor in good health.

This CDR3 reads CASISRGLAGLYEQYF. CDR3 in DNA: TGCGCCAGCATCTCTAGGGGGCTAGCGGGCCTTTACGAGCAGTACTTC. The rearrangement links TRBV10-1 to TRBJ2-7, with D perhaps TRBD2 (8 bases). The V end lost 7 bases, the J end lost 4 bases, and 23 bases lay between the germline ends. The CDR3 runs to 16 residues. Germline-derived CDR1 and CDR2 are WNHNN and SYGVQD (reference sequence).

The J gene is TRBJ2-1, the V gene TRBV18, with D unclear. V was cut by 3 bases and J by 5 bases, with 11 bases left in between. The CDR3 is 14 amino acids. The V gene's germline CDR1 is KGHSH and CDR2 LQKENI. The CDR3, as DNA: TGTGCCAGCTCACCGCTCACAACCCACAATGAGCAGTTCTTC. Amino acid sequence: CASSPLTTHNEQFF.

The chain couples TRBV11-3 to TRBJ2-2; D unclear. The CDR3 has 15 amino acids. Germline CDR1 SGHNT, CDR2 YENEEA. V lost 5 bases and J 4 bases, leaving 14 bases between the germline ends. CDR3 nucleotides: TGTGCCAGCAGCCGTTCAGGTCAAGCCACCGGGGAGCTGTTTTTT. Its translation is CASSRSGQATGELFF.

With regard to this clone: The junction departs from germline at one end; a sequencing error may be responsible. The rearrangement links TRBV30 to TRBJ2-5, with D tentatively TRBD2 (6 bases). This CDR3 has 12 amino acids. Germline V gene data show CDR1 as GTSNPN and CDR2 as SVGIG (reference sequence). In DNA form, the CDR3 reads TGTGTCTGGAGTACAGTTAGGGAGGCCCAGTACTTC. Its translation is CVWSTVREAQYF.

V is TRBV4-1 and J is TRBJ1-3; no definite D call. CDR1 and CDR2 from the germline V gene are MGHRA and YSYEKL. The CDR3 is 13 residues long. V dropped 2 bases and J dropped 5 bases, with 7 bases sitting between them. The CDR3 DNA follows: TGCGCCAGCAGCCAAATGTTTCGAAACACCATATATTTT. Protein sequence: CASSQMFRNTIYF.

The gene calls are TRBV6-1 and TRBJ2-7; maybe TRBD2 (6 bases). Looked up from germline, CDR1 is MNHNS and CDR2 is SASEGT. V was cut by 4 bases and J by 0 bases, with 10 bases left in between. The CDR3 has 14 amino acids. In DNA form, the CDR3 reads TGTGCCAGCAGTGGGTCGGGAGTCTCCTACGAGCAGTACTTC. Translation: CASSGSGVSYEQYF.

The chain recombines TRBV10-1 with TRBJ1-1, with D perhaps TRBD1 (6 bases). Germline V CDR1 and CDR2: WNHNN, SYGVQD (reference sequence). This CDR3 spans 14 amino acids. Trimming removed 6 bases from V and 5 bases from J, with 16 bases in between. In DNA form, the CDR3 reads TGCGCCAGCAGGGAGGGGGGCGGAGGTACTGAAGCTTTCTTT. Its protein product is CASREGGGGTEAFF.

This chain links TRBV30 with TRBJ2-5; D gene ambiguous. Per the germline V gene, CDR1 is GTSNPN and CDR2 is SVGIG (reference sequence). The V end lost 0 bases, the J end lost 0 bases, and 14 bases lay between the germline ends. This CDR3 is 16 amino acids long. This CDR3 reads CAWSVPRVEHQETQYF. The CDR3 DNA sequence: TGTGCCTGGAGTGTTCCTCGGGTGGAACACCAAGAGACCCAGTACTTC.

The chain carries TRBV4-1 and TRBJ1-4; perhaps TRBD1 as D (5 bases). The V and J ends lost 7 bases and 4 bases respectively, with 16 bases between them. This CDR3 has 15 residues. The V gene's germline CDR1 is MGHRA and CDR2 YSYEKL. The CDR3 here is CASNQIGASNEKLFF. The CDR3 region has the DNA TGCGCCAGCAACCAGATTGGGGCAAGTAATGAAAAACTGTTTTTT.

This clone was seen a single time. The rearrangement links TRBV2 to TRBJ2-2; D ambiguous. The CDR3 runs 13 residues. Germline-derived CDR1 and CDR2 are SNHLY and FYNNEI. V lost 6 bases and J 4 bases, leaving 9 bases between the germline ends. In DNA, the CDR3 is TGTGCCAGCAGCTATCTGCCCACCGGGGAGCTGTTTTTT. Its translation is CASSYLPTGELFF.